The present TCR beta chain was sequenced within a study of cytomegalovirus exposure and HLA in healthy donors. Notes on the study in general: No immune exposure information besides CMV serostatus was available. For TCR beta chains, V- and J-gene trimming was later linked to a missense DCLRE1C variant.

To note about this clone: Antigen unknown.

This CDR3 has 16 residues. Trimming took off 0 bases at V and 5 bases at J, with 18 bases between the two ends. CDR1 is SGDLS, CDR2 YYNGEE, per germline. The PCR employed 60 Vbeta primers together with 13 Jbeta primers. Generated by immunoSEQ multiplex PCR, the TCRdb table keeps only in-frame clones and is missing some. The sample carries roughly 150,000 clones, around 83% recorded once. The sequencing sample was made of PBMCs. This clonotype originated in a woman aged 18-29 years in good health and CMV-seronegative. The V call is TRBV9, the J call TRBJ2-7; weak D call: TRBD1 (5 bases). CDR3 nucleotides: TGTGCCAGCAGCGTAGGGTTCGAGACAGACCTTGACGAGCAGTACTTC. Amino acid sequence: CASSVGFETDLDEQYF.